The subject of this entry is one TCR beta chain. This entry comes from a study of control samples from healthy donors and cancer patients. This CDR3 is built from 14 residues. Germline values: CDR1 SGHTA, CDR2 FQGNSA. The V and J ends lost 1 base and 4 bases, in that order; junction bases with no gene match: 3. Here immunoSEQ multiplex PCR was the method, and the copy in TCRdb shows in-frame clones only, minus some. The data contain 85,000 to 90,000 clones, approximately 86% of them singletons. Sequenced input: blood. This TCR was sampled from a man aged 25-45 years in good health. The chain joins TRBV7-2 to TRBJ1-2; 7 bases map to TRBD1. This chain's CDR3 is CASSLEQGFYGYTF. The CDR3 nucleotides are TGTGCCAGCAGCTTAGAACAGGGGTTCTATGGCTACACCTTC.